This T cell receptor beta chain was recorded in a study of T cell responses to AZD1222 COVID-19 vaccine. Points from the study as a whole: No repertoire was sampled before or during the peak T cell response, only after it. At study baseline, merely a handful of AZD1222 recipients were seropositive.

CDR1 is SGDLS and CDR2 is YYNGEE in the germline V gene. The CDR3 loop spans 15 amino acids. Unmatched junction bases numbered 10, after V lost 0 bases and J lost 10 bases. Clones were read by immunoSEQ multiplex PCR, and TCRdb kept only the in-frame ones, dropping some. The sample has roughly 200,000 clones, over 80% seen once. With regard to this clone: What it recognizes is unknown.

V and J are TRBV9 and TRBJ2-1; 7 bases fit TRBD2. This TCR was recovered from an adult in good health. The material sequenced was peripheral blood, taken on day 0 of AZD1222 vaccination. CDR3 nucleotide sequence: TGTGCCAGCAGCGTAGAAGGCGGGAGCGTTCGAGAGCAGTTCTTC. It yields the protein CASSVEGGSVREQFF.